This T cell receptor beta chain was sequenced in a study of OX40 agonist ivuxolimab in advanced cancers. The wider study: Prior anti-PD-1, anti-PD-L1 or anti-CTLA-4 therapy was allowed; roughly 40% had some. Three patients showed partial responses: one hepatocellular carcinoma and two cutaneous melanoma cases. Whole-study findings and limits: CD8+ T cells averaged more expanded clones than CD4+. Clones of CD4+ and CD8+ blood T cells grew by week 6 at doses of 0.1 to 3.0 mg/kg.

Produced via immunoSEQ multiplex PCR; TCRdb's table is partial and in-frame only. The table lists nearly 55,000 clones, approximately 85% of them singletons, with 0.95% to 1.5% in the top ten. About this clone itself: The antigen is unknown.

Trimming stripped 1 base from V and 6 bases from J, with 9 bases between. Germline V lookup: CDR1 LGHNA, CDR2 YNFKEQ. The CDR3 has 14 residues. The chain links TRBV4-2 to TRBJ2-2; D may correspond to TRBD1 or TRBD2 (6 bases each). The sample was CD4+ or CD8+ T cells sorted from blood, taken in a trial of the OX40 agonist ivuxolimab. This sequence was found in an adult with an advanced solid tumor such as melanoma, head and neck, liver or kidney cancer. The DNA for the CDR3 is TGTGCCAGCAGCCAAGCGGGGGCCCCCGGGGAGCTGTTTTTT. Amino acids: CASSQAGAPGELFF.